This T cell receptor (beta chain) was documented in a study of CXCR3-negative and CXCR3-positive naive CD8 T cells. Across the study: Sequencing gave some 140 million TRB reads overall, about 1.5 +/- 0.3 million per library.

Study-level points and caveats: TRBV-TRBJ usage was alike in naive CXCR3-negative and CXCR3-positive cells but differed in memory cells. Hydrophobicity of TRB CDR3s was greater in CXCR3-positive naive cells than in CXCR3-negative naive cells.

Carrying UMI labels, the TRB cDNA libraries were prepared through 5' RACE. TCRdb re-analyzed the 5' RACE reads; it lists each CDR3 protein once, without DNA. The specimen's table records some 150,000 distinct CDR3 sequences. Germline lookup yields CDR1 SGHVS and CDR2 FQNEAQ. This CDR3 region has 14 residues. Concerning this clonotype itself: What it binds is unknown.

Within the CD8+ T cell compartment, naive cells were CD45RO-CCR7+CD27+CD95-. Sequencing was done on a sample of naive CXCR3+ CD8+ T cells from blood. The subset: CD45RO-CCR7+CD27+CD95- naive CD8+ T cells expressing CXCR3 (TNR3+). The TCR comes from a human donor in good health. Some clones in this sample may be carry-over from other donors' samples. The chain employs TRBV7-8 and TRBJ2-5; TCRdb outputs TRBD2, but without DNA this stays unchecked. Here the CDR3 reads CASSSEANQETQYF.